The 17 T cell receptor beta chains listed next were all sequenced from one sample in a study of a mutant IDH1 vaccine in newly diagnosed glioma. This sample's time point: week 35, safety follow-up. Alongside topical imiquimod, each dose of vaccine comprised 300 ug of mutant IDH1 20-mer peptide. Clones were read by immunoSEQ multiplex PCR, and TCRdb kept only the in-frame ones, dropping some. The data show under 40,000 clones, 80% to 85% seen once. Antigens of these TCRs are unknown. Sequenced here: PBMCs, sampled from a glioma patient whose treatment included an IDH1 peptide vaccine. Source of these receptors: a woman aged 18-29 years with glioma.

V usage is TRBV27 and J usage is TRBJ2-3, with 8 bases lining up with TRBD1. Germline trimming cut 4 bases from V and 2 bases from J; bases unmatched to any gene: 5. Germline V CDR1 and CDR2: MNHEY, SMNVEV (reference sequence). This CDR3 comprises 15 residues. CDR3 DNA: TGTGCCAGCAGTTGGACAGGGAACCCCACAGATACGCAGTATTTT. This sequence encodes CASSWTGNPTDTQYF.

V usage is TRBV5-4 and J usage is TRBJ1-4; 7 bases fit TRBD1. Germline V gene data show CDR1 as SGHNT and CDR2 as YYREEE (reference sequence). Unmatched junction bases numbered 10, after V lost 1 base and J lost 4 bases. CDR3 length equals 17 residues. The CDR3 spells CASSLIETGFNNEKLFF. DNA for the CDR3: TGTGCCAGCAGCTTGATCGAGACAGGGTTTAATAATGAAAAACTGTTTTTT.

The chain employs TRBV6-5 and TRBJ1-2; D not certain. Trimming removed 6 bases at V and 5 bases at J, with 19 bases between. Germline CDR1 MNHEY, CDR2 SVGAGI. The CDR3 sequence is 15 residues long. The CDR3 DNA reads TGTGCCAGCAGAAAGTCCGGGGAGACTGTGTATGGCTACACCTTC. It codes for CASRKSGETVYGYTF.

V gene TRBV7-2 combines with J gene TRBJ2-1, with 8 bases identical to TRBD1. The V segment lost 6 bases and the J segment 7 bases; nucleotides outside the gene matches: 11. The CDR3 has 15 amino acids. Germline V lookup: CDR1 SGHTA, CDR2 FQGNSA. The CDR3 region is CASSRGRTGWNEQFF. The CDR3 bases are TGTGCCAGCAGTCGGGGACGGACAGGGTGGAATGAGCAGTTCTTC.

This rearrangement joins TRBV21-1 to TRBJ2-1; no DNA check was done on the table's D call, TRBD2. TRBV21-1 is a recognized pseudogene. This CDR3 is built from 17 residues. Here the CDR3 reads CASSIWTSGSSYNEQFF. The CDR3 nucleotides read TGTGCCAGCAGCATATGGACTAGCGGGAGCTCCTACAATGAGCAGTTCTTC.

V usage is TRBV9 and J usage is TRBJ2-5; TRBD1 agrees at 8 bases. Losses at the gene ends were 3 bases for V and 4 bases for J; bases not matched to a gene: 5. The V gene's germline CDR1 is SGDLS and CDR2 YYNGEE. CDR3 size: 14 residues. CDR3 DNA sequence: TGTGCCAGCAGCGAAGGACAGGGCCGAGAGACCCAGTACTTC. As protein: CASSEGQGRETQYF.

This clone was seen a single time. The chain is built from TRBV27 and TRBJ2-7; no firm D call. Germline V gene data show CDR1 as MNHEY and CDR2 as SMNVEV (reference sequence). CDR3 size: 15 residues. V lost 10 bases, J lost 5 bases, and 24 bases lay in between. CDR3 loop: CATSVGRMSNDEQYF. In nucleotides, the CDR3 is TGTGCCACCTCTGTCGGACGGATGTCGAACGACGAGCAGTACTTC.

V is TRBV6-5 and J is TRBJ1-1; D may be TRBD1 (6 bases). Germline V gene lookup returns CDR1 MNHEY and CDR2 SVGAGI. V dropped 6 bases and J dropped 0 bases, with 11 bases sitting between them. This CDR3 has 14 amino acids. CDR3 amino acids: CASSTTGLNTEAFF. CDR3 bases: TGTGCCAGCAGCACCACAGGGTTGAACACTGAAGCTTTCTTT.

J is TRBJ2-2 and V is TRBV4-2; D not certain. This CDR3 spans 13 amino acids. The V gene lost 5 bases and the J gene lost 7 bases, with 11 bases spanning the gap. Germline V lookup: CDR1 LGHNA, CDR2 YNFKEQ. In DNA, the CDR3 is TGTGCCAGCAGCGAGACCCCGAGCGGGGAGCTGTTTTTT. The encoded protein is CASSETPSGELFF.

The CDR3 is CASSIGLALRNEQFF. DNA for the CDR3: TGTGCCAGTAGTATTGGACTAGCCCTCCGGAATGAGCAGTTCTTC. The chain couples TRBV19 to TRBJ2-1; 8 bases are shared with TRBD2. The length of the CDR3 is 15 residues. The germline CDR1 and CDR2 sequences are LNHDA and SQIVND (reference sequence). Trimming cost V 3 bases and J 7 bases; bases outside gene matches: 8.

The gene calls are TRBV4-3 and TRBJ2-1, with 10 bases identical to TRBD1. The CDR3 is 16 amino acids. The V segment lost 3 bases and the J segment 4 bases; nucleotides outside the gene matches: 6. Germline V lookup: CDR1 LGHNA, CDR2 YSLEER. The CDR3 sequence: CASSQNTGQGYNEQFF. Written as DNA, the CDR3 is TGCGCCAGCAGCCAGAACACGGGACAGGGGTACAATGAGCAGTTCTTC.

This rearrangement joins TRBV5-8 to TRBJ2-3, with D perhaps TRBD1 or TRBD2 (5 bases each). Trimming left V 3 bases short and J 6 bases short, with 17 bases between. The CDR3 loop spans 15 amino acids. The germline gives CDR1 SGHTS, CDR2 YDEGEE. DNA for the CDR3: TGTGCCAGCAGCTGGGGCGGGCCTACATCGGATACGCAGTATTTT. Translated: CASSWGGPTSDTQYF. The entire variable domain, with the rest obtained from reference TRBV5-8 and TRBJ2-3, is as follows: EAGVTQSPTHLIKTRGQQATLRCSPISGHTSVYWYQQALGLGLQFLLWYDEGEERNRGNFPPRFSGRQFPNYSSELNVNALELEDSALYLCASSWGGPTSDTQYFGPGTRLTVL.

V gene TRBV2 combines with J gene TRBJ2-7; D gene ambiguous. Trimming left V 10 bases short and J 1 base short, with 5 bases between. The CDR3 extends over 10 amino acids. CDR1 and CDR2 (germline): SNHLY, FYNNEI. The CDR3, as DNA: TGTGCCACCGGGTCCTACGAGCAGTACTTC. This codes for CATGSYEQYF.

V is TRBV28 and J is TRBJ1-2; TRBD1 agrees at 8 bases. The germline gives CDR1 MDHEN, CDR2 SYDVKM. J lost 6 bases, V lost 5 bases, and 8 bases had no gene match. The length of the CDR3 is 14 residues. CDR3 DNA sequence: TGTGCCAGCAGTCCGGGACAGGACCACCATGGCTACACCTTC. As protein: CASSPGQDHHGYTF.

To note about this clone: Germline and junction disagree at one end, which may indicate a read error. The genes are TRBV7-7 and TRBJ2-2; 13 bases map to TRBD2. Germline-derived CDR1 and CDR2 are SSHAT and FNYEAQ (reference sequence). The CDR3 has 17 amino acids. The CDR3 sequence: CASSPGLAGANTGELFF. CDR3 nucleotides: TGTGCTAGCAGCCCAGGACTAGCGGGGGCGAACACCGGGGAGCTGTTTTTT.

This sequence joins TRBV6-1 and TRBJ1-5; D is ambiguous. The length of the CDR3 is 14 residues. Trimming left V 2 bases short and J 3 bases short, with 8 bases between. Per the germline V gene, CDR1 is MNHNS and CDR2 is SASEGT. CDR3 amino acids: CASSESGFNQPQHF. CDR3 DNA sequence: TGTGCCAGCAGTGAATCGGGATTCAATCAGCCCCAGCATTTT.

Only one count was recorded for this clone. The CDR3 spells CASSPRDEMIAEAFF. In nucleotides, the CDR3 is TGTGCCAGCAGCCCTCGGGACGAGATGATAGCTGAAGCTTTCTTT. The V gene is TRBV7-9, the J gene TRBJ1-1, with a weak D call TRBD1 (5 bases). Per the germline V gene, CDR1 is SEHNR and CDR2 is FQNEAQ (reference sequence). The V end was cut by 5 bases, the J end by 6 bases, with 19 bases between. CDR3 size: 15 residues.